The TCR beta chain under discussion was sequenced for a study of CD8 T cells in Susac syndrome. This clonotype was seen only once. Germline V gene data show CDR1 as SGHAT and CDR2 as FQNNGV. CDR3 length: 14 amino acids. Trimming took off 6 bases at V and 2 bases at J, with 11 bases between the two ends. With random hexamers, reverse transcription was performed on about 0.5 to 1 ug of RNA. Coverage of TCR beta CDR3 amplification by immunoSEQ multiplex PCR extended to 54 Vbeta and 13 Jbeta. TCRdb independently ran MiXCR on the immunoSEQ multiplex PCR reads; one entry per CDR3 protein. The sample lists just over 150,000 distinct CDR3 sequences; around 95% were seen once. Sequencing of TCR beta, carried out with a high-throughput approach, was applied to CD8+ and CD4+ T cells from the blood. Multiple sclerosis controls were treatment-naive patients with stable or active relapsing-remitting disease. Purification of the CD8+ and CD4+ T cells relied on negative isolation, and TEMRA cells underwent FACS enrichment.

The chain links TRBV11-2 to TRBJ2-1, with D perhaps matching TRBD2 (5 bases). Sequenced input: CD8+ T cells from PBMCs. This sequence originates from a human donor with multiple sclerosis. The CDR3 sequence is CASRDPGAYNEQFF. CDR3 nucleotide sequence: TGTGCCAGCAGGGACCCCGGGGCCTACAATGAGCAGTTCTTC.